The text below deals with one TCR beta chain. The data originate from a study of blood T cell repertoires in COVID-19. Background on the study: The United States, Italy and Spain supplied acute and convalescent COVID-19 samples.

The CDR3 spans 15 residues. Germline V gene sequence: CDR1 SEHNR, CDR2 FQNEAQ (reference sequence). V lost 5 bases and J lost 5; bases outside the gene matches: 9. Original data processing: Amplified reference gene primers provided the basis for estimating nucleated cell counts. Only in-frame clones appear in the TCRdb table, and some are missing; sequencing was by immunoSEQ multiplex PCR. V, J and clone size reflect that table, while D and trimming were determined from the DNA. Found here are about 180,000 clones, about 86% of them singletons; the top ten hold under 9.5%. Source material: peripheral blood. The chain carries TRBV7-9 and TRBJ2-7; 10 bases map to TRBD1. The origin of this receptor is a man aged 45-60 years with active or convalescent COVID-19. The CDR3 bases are TGTGCCAGCAGCCGCGCCGGGACAGGGGACGACGAGCAGTACTTC. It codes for CASSRAGTGDDEQYF.